This TCR beta chain was sequenced during a study of shared clonotypes between healthy human individuals. Naive CD8 cells lacked CD45RO, underwent positive selection for CCR7 and left out terminally differentiated effector memory CD45RA+ cells. Study results and limitations: The generation probabilities recorded for non-shared clonotypes fell below those of clonotypes shared by all four donors.

This clone was seen once. Its specificity is not known. Other nucleotide sequences in the sample specify the same CDR3. The authors' processing: From ImmunoSEQ came sequences covering only the junction and carrying no quality scores, so filtering differed. The repertoire was sequenced with immunoSEQ multiplex PCR; TCRdb's copy has only in-frame clones and lacks some. V, J and clone size are taken as reported in that table, and D and trimming were inferred from the DNA itself. The data contain about 600,000 clones, about 98% of them singletons. Trimming pared 1 base from V and 2 bases from J, leaving 8 bases between. The CDR3 loop spans 14 amino acids. The germline V gene has CDR1 SEHNR and CDR2 FQNEAQ (reference sequence).

The specimen was naive CD8+ T cells sorted from blood. The clonotype was recovered from a man younger than 45 in good health. The rearrangement uses TRBV7-9 and TRBJ2-5; D may match TRBD1 or TRBD2 (5 bases each). The CDR3 DNA reads as TGTGCCAGCAGCTTAGTGGGACGGCAAGAGACCCAGTACTTC. It is translated as CASSLVGRQETQYF.